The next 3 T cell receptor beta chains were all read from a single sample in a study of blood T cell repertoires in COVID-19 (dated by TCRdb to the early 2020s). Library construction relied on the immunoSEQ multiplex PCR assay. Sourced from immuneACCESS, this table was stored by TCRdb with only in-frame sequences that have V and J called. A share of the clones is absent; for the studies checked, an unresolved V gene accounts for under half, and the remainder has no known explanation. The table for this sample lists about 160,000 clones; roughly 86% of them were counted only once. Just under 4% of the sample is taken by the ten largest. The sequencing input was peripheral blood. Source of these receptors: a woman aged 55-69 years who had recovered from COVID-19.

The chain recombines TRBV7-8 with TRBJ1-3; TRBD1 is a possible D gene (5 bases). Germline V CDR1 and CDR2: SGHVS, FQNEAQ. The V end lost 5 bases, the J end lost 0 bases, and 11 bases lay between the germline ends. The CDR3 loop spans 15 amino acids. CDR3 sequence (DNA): TGTGCCAGCAGCCCGGTCGGGGGCTCTGGAAACACCATATATTTT. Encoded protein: CASSPVGGSGNTIYF.

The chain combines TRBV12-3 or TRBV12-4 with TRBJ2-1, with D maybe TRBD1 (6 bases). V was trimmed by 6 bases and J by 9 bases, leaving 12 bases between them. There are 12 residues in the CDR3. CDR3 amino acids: CASRTGSVEQFF. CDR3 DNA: TGTGCCAGCAGAACAGGGTCGGTTGAGCAGTTCTTC.

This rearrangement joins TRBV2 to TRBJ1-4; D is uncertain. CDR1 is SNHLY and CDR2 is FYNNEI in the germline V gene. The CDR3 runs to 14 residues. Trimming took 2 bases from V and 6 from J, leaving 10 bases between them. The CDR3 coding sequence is TGTGCCAGCAGTGAACCTGGAGGTTATGAAAAACTGTTTTTT. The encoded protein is CASSEPGGYEKLFF.